This TCR beta chain was documented in a study of T cells after yellow fever vaccination. Study conclusions and caveats: Bulk-population clonotypes that are abundant could appear as contaminants in FACS-sorted repertoires. Few clonotypes appeared in both CD4 and CD8 compartments. Peaking faster, on day 5 versus 15, the secondary response was nonetheless weaker.

This clonotype was detected many times. Its antigen is as yet unknown. Generation of TCR cDNA used 5'RACE template switching (which added a universal primer site and UMIs). TCRdb redid the calling of the 5' RACE reads with MiXCR, one entry per CDR3 protein. The sample contains 100,000 to 150,000 distinct CDR3 sequences, about 7% of which appear only once. Germline assignment: CDR1 SGHTA and CDR2 FQGTGA. CDR3 length: 16 residues. V shed 7 bases and J shed 10 bases, with 23 bases lying between them. The clonotype comes from a man aged 18-30 years who received the YFV17D yellow fever vaccine. Material: CD4+ T cells sorted from PBMCs, obtained around 45 days after the first yellow fever vaccination. The V and J genes are TRBV7-3 and TRBJ2-6, with D unresolved. DNA of the CDR3: TGTGCCAGCACCACCCACTGGGCAGCGAGGTTTAACGTCCTGACTTTC. Translating it yields CASTTHWAARFNVLTF.